This T cell receptor beta chain comes out of a study of T-cell memory formation after mild COVID-19. About the research overall: Clustering of TCRs was largely donor specific. Study-wide results and limits: Some SARS-CoV-2-responding clones were already detected in memory before infection.

Constant-segment-primed 5'RACE gave TCR alpha and TCR beta cDNA libraries with sample barcodes and UMIs. One entry per CDR3 protein, called by TCRdb with MiXCR from the 5' RACE reads. The sample holds roughly 250,000 distinct CDR3 sequences, over 15% seen once. This clonotype was detected many times. The antigen remains undetermined. Looked up from germline, CDR1 is SGHRS and CDR2 is YFSETQ. The CDR3 has 15 amino acids. J lost 4 bases, V lost 0 bases, and 5 bases had no gene match. V usage is TRBV5-1 and J usage is TRBJ2-3, with 7 bases fitting TRBD2. Material: PBMCs or a T cell subset sorted from them (not recorded which). This receptor was taken from a man between 18 and 35 years old who had mild COVID-19 (a few samples of this study predate the infection). Cell type and time point are not known. CDR3 amino acids: CASSLDSGGSDTQYF. For the CDR3, the DNA is TGCGCCAGCAGCTTGGACTCGGGGGGTTCAGATACGCAGTATTTT.